These 2 T cell receptor beta chains originate from one sample sequenced in a study of memory CD4+ T cells and cytomegalovirus serostatus. The sort gate was single viable CD3+CD4+CD8-CD45RO+ cells for memory CD4+ T cells. Only in-frame clones appear in the TCRdb table, and some are missing; sequencing was by immunoSEQ multiplex PCR. The sample holds 50,000 to 55,000 clones; approximately 78% are singletons and the top ten take about 0.8%. Sequenced: memory CD4+ T cells from blood. Source of these receptors: an adult in good health and CMV-seronegative.

The gene calls are TRBV19 and TRBJ1-6, with TRBD1 as a possible D gene (6 bases). V lost 5 bases to trimming and J lost 9 bases, with 17 bases between them. The CDR3 is 15 residues long. The germline CDR1 and CDR2 sequences are LNHDA and SQIVND (reference sequence). The CDR3 region is CASSLVGAGGSPLHF. CDR3 in DNA: TGTGCCAGTAGTTTGGTGGGGGCTGGGGGTTCACCCCTCCACTTT.

This rearrangement joins TRBV6-1 to TRBJ2-2, with D perhaps TRBD1 or TRBD2 (5 bases each). V lost 1 base, J lost 3 bases, and 12 bases lay in between. Germline CDR1 is MNHNS and CDR2 is SASEGT. CDR3 length: 16 residues. The CDR3 DNA follows: TGTGCCAGCAGTGAAGGATGGGGGTCGCACACCGGGGAGCTGTTTTTT. This sequence encodes CASSEGWGSHTGELFF.